Presented here are 22 T cell receptor beta chains from one specimen sequenced in a study of shared clonotypes between healthy human individuals. Sequencing was performed with immunoSEQ multiplex PCR; in TCRdb, only in-frame clones are kept and a portion is missing. The data hold around 320,000 clones, with about nine tenths observed a single time. The sample consisted of memory CD8+ T cells sorted from blood. As for subset: CD45RO+ cells pooled with CCR7-negative TemRA cells. The receptors here all came from a man younger than 35 in good health.

This clone was seen a single time. The chain employs TRBV4-1 and TRBJ2-4; D is ambiguous. The V end lost 4 bases, the J end lost 0 bases, and 10 bases lay between the germline ends. This CDR3 spans 15 amino acids. From germline, CDR1 is MGHRA and CDR2 YSYEKL. CDR3 region: CASSRLIIAKNIQYF. The CDR3 DNA sequence: TGCGCCAGCAGCCGGCTCATTATAGCCAAAAACATTCAGTACTTC.

The gene calls are TRBV10-3 and TRBJ2-2; 13 bases are a match to TRBD2. Germline lookup yields CDR1 ENHRY and CDR2 SYGVKD. The V segment lost 7 bases and the J segment 1 base; nucleotides outside the gene matches: 6. This CDR3 spans 17 amino acids. The CDR3 nucleotides are TGTGCCATCACTCGACTAGCGGGGGGTCAGAACACCGGGGAGCTGTTTTTT. This gives the protein CAITRLAGGQNTGELFF.

This clone has just one count. J is TRBJ2-7 and V is TRBV7-9, with 7 bases fitting TRBD2. The CDR3 runs to 13 residues. V was clipped by 5 bases and J by 8 bases; unmatched bases: 9. In germline, CDR1 is SEHNR, CDR2 FQNEAQ (reference sequence). DNA for the CDR3: TGTGCCAGCAGCGATCAGACTAGCCAGCAGCAGTACTTC. This gives the protein CASSDQTSQQQYF.

The V gene is TRBV27, the J gene TRBJ2-7; D is tentatively TRBD1 or TRBD2 (6 bases each). The CDR3 has 13 residues. Germline values: CDR1 MNHEY, CDR2 SMNVEV (reference sequence). With 8 bases removed from V and 3 bases from J, the gap between germline ends came to 14 bases. CDR3 amino acids: CASSPGAGYEQYF. DNA for the CDR3: TGTGCCAGCTCCCCGGGGGCAGGCTACGAGCAGTACTTC.

V gene TRBV27 combines with J gene TRBJ1-1; D is possibly TRBD1 (5 bases). The CDR3 is 13 residues long. Germline CDR1 is MNHEY and CDR2 is SMNVEV (reference sequence). The V gene lost 7 bases and the J gene lost 1 base, with 10 bases spanning the gap. CDR3: CASTQGQNTEAFF. The CDR3 DNA reads as TGTGCCAGCACCCAGGGTCAGAACACTGAAGCTTTCTTT.

The rearrangement links TRBV5-1 to TRBJ2-3, with a possible D match to TRBD2 (5 bases). Trimming took 0 bases from V and 0 from J, leaving 8 bases between them. Germline V CDR1 and CDR2: SGHRS, YFSETQ. The CDR3 sequence is 15 residues long. The CDR3 DNA sequence: TGCGCCAGCAGCTTGGCCAGCGGCAGCACAGATACGCAGTATTTT. Translated: CASSLASGSTDTQYF.

This clone has a handful of counts. V usage is TRBV7-6 and J usage is TRBJ2-7; 11 bases align to TRBD2. V trimming: 3 bases; J trimming: 7 bases; junction bases outside the gene matches: 5. The germline V gene has CDR1 SGHVS and CDR2 FNYEAQ. This CDR3 is built from 14 residues. The CDR3: CASSLGTSGVEQYF. The CDR3 coding sequence is TGTGCCAGCAGCTTGGGGACTAGCGGTGTGGAGCAGTACTTC.

CDR3 region: CASSYSLSTPEAFF. For the CDR3, the DNA is TGTGCCAGCAGTTACTCGTTAAGTACCCCCGAAGCTTTCTTT. This chain connects TRBV6-5 to TRBJ1-1, with D unclear. CDR1 is MNHEY and CDR2 is SVGAGI in the germline V gene. Trimming took 0 bases from V and 8 from J, leaving 13 bases between them. The CDR3 runs 14 residues.

The sample holds one count of this clone. The chain employs TRBV28 and TRBJ2-3; 7 nucleotides agree with TRBD2. V gave up 5 bases and J gave up 4 bases; unmatched junction bases: 9. The CDR3 loop spans 15 amino acids. Looked up from germline, CDR1 is MDHEN and CDR2 is SYDVKM. As DNA, the CDR3 is TGTGCCAGCAGTCTTTCCGGGGGGACCGCAGATACGCAGTATTTT. Amino acids: CASSLSGGTADTQYF.

The chain is built from TRBV27 and TRBJ2-5; 12 nucleotides agree with TRBD2. CDR3 length: 15 residues. In germline, CDR1 is MNHEY, CDR2 SMNVEV (reference sequence). J lost 5 bases, V lost 8 bases, and 9 bases had no gene match. Here the CDR3 reads CASGPGLAGRETQYF. In DNA, the CDR3 is TGTGCCAGCGGACCAGGACTAGCGGGGCGGGAGACCCAGTACTTC.

The rearrangement uses TRBV5-1 and TRBJ1-2; 8 bases are a match to TRBD1. Unmatched junction bases numbered 7, after V lost 3 bases and J lost 3 bases. Germline V CDR1 and CDR2: SGHRS, YFSETQ. The CDR3 length is 15 residues. The chain's CDR3 is CASSSYRGVDYGYTF. As DNA, the CDR3 is TGCGCCAGCAGCTCTTACAGGGGGGTAGACTATGGCTACACCTTC.

The V and J genes are TRBV7-8 and TRBJ2-1, with D perhaps given as TRBD1 or TRBD2 (5 bases each). The CDR3 extends over 14 amino acids. V lost 1 base, J lost 8 bases, and 12 bases lay in between. The germline V gene has CDR1 SGHVS and CDR2 FQNEAQ. CDR3 region: CASSLGAGTDEQFF. Here the CDR3 DNA reads TGTGCCAGCAGCTTAGGGGCAGGGACGGATGAGCAGTTCTTC. Full variable domain (missing parts from reference TRBV7-8 and TRBJ2-1): GAGVSQSPRYKVAKRGQDVALRCDPISGHVSLFWYQQALGQGPEFLTYFQNEAQLDKSGLPSDRFFAERPEGSVSTLKIQRTQQEDSAVYLCASSLGAGTDEQFFGPGTRLTVL.

Comment on this clone: A read error may explain this, as a much larger clone is one base away. The V and J genes are TRBV7-2 and TRBJ2-7; no reliable D call. Germline lookup yields CDR1 SGHTA and CDR2 FQGNSA. This CDR3 is 12 amino acids long. The germline V and J ends were trimmed by 1 base and 2 bases, with 3 bases remaining between them. As DNA, the CDR3 is TGTGCCAGCAGCTTAGTCACCTACGAGCAGTACTTC. Translating gives CASSLVTYEQYF.

The rearrangement links TRBV5-1 to TRBJ1-1, with 9 bases fitting TRBD1. Germline lookup yields CDR1 SGHRS and CDR2 YFSETQ. This CDR3 region has 17 residues. V lost 4 bases to trimming and J lost 0 bases; unmatched junction nucleotides: 10. CDR3 sequence (DNA): TGCGCCAGCAGCCACCTTCCGGGACAGGGATTGAACACTGAAGCTTTCTTT. Translated, it gives CASSHLPGQGLNTEAFF.

This clone has only one observation. Other DNA sequences within the sample encode an identical CDR3. V gene TRBV27 combines with J gene TRBJ2-3; the match to TRBD1 covers 7 bases. Germline V lookup: CDR1 MNHEY, CDR2 SMNVEV (reference sequence). V was clipped by 5 bases and J by 2 bases; unmatched bases: 4. The CDR3 has 14 amino acids. As DNA, the CDR3 is TGTGCCAGCAGTAGACAGGGAGTCACAGATACGCAGTATTTT. Translating gives CASSRQGVTDTQYF.

V usage is TRBV6-1 and J usage is TRBJ1-5, with D uncertain. CDR3 length: 15 amino acids. Trimming took 4 bases from V and 0 from J, leaving 10 bases between them. Germline V gene lookup returns CDR1 MNHNS and CDR2 SASEGT. The CDR3, as DNA: TGTGCCAGCAGTGGCAGCTATTATAGCAATCAGCCCCAGCATTTT. Amino acid sequence: CASSGSYYSNQPQHF.

The chain couples TRBV29-1 to TRBJ1-2; D gene unclear. The V gene lost 6 bases and the J gene lost 4 bases, with 24 bases spanning the gap. Germline values: CDR1 SQVTM, CDR2 ANQGSEA. The CDR3 length is 16 residues. CDR3 DNA: TGCAGCGTGGGGAGGTCCGTCCTCTCCCGCCTCTATGGCTACACCTTC. This sequence encodes CSVGRSVLSRLYGYTF.

The chain joins TRBV5-4 to TRBJ2-1; D call uncertain. The CDR3 loop spans 17 amino acids. Trimming shortened V by 0 bases and J by 0 bases, and 13 bases separated the two germline ends. Germline CDR1 reads SGHNT; CDR2 reads YYREEE (reference sequence). CDR3 region: CASSLEVRSVSYNEQFF. The DNA of the CDR3 is TGTGCCAGCAGCTTGGAAGTTAGATCTGTCTCCTACAATGAGCAGTTCTTC.

This sequence joins TRBV30 and TRBJ1-5, with TRBD1 as a possible D gene (6 bases). The germline CDR1 and CDR2 sequences are GTSNPN and SVGIG (reference sequence). V was pared by 0 bases and J by 0 bases, with 18 bases between. The CDR3 runs to 18 residues. The CDR3 DNA follows: TGTGCCTGGAGTGTAGCAGGGGCCTCTGGATATAGCAATCAGCCCCAGCATTTT. It codes for CAWSVAGASGYSNQPQHF.

The chain employs TRBV7-8 and TRBJ2-7; D perhaps matches TRBD1 (6 bases). The CDR3 covers 12 residues. The ends were cut back, 3 bases at V and 4 bases at J, with 7 bases in the middle. The germline gives CDR1 SGHVS, CDR2 FQNEAQ. Here the CDR3 DNA reads TGTGCCAGCAGCTTTGGACAGTACGAGCAGTACTTC. This gives the protein CASSFGQYEQYF.

The chain has TRBV29-1 and TRBJ2-7; 8 nucleotides align to TRBD1. This CDR3 has 13 amino acids. With 7 bases clipped from V and 6 bases from J, the junction kept 11 bases outside the gene matches. Germline assignment: CDR1 SQVTM and CDR2 ANQGSEA. Written as DNA, the CDR3 is TGCAGCGGATCGACAGGGGAAGGTGTCGAGCAGTACTTC. Translated, it gives CSGSTGEGVEQYF.

The V gene is TRBV4-1, the J gene TRBJ1-2; D unclear. This CDR3 spans 16 amino acids. Germline assignment: CDR1 MGHRA and CDR2 YSYEKL. Trimming stripped 3 bases from V and 0 bases from J, with 14 bases between. The CDR3 here is CASSHTDGLANYGYTF. CDR3 bases: TGCGCCAGCAGCCACACGGACGGACTAGCTAACTATGGCTACACCTTC.